Listed below are T cell receptor beta chains from one sample, sequenced in a study of CD8 T cells in ankylosing spondylitis. Using its own MiXCR run on the 5' RACE reads, TCRdb lists one record per CDR3 protein. This sample has hundreds of thousands of distinct CDR3 sequences, with roughly 20% found just once. The specimen sequenced was blood, either unsorted or a sorted T cell fraction (not recorded which). All receptors derive from a female donor with ankylosing spondylitis or in good health (not recorded which). Both conserved end residues are part of each CDR3. A D gene is named only where the DNA matches it firmly. Clone size is shown for a subset of rows, as once, few, many or a class of expanded clone.

clone_size | j_call | v_call | d_call | cdr3_nt | cdr3_aa
few | TRBJ1-1 | TRBV20-1 | - | TGCAGTGCTCAGGGTCCGGACACTGAAGCTTTCTTT | CSAQGPDTEAFF
- | TRBJ2-5 | TRBV4-1 | - | TGCGCCAGCAGCCAAGGGCCACTCGAGGCCCAGTACTTC | CASSQGPLEAQYF
many | TRBJ2-1 | TRBV29-1 | - | TGCAGCGTTGAGACCGGACGGAATGAGCAGTTCTTC | CSVETGRNEQFF
once | TRBJ2-1 | TRBV9 | - | TGTGCCAGCAGCTTCCTAGCGGCCGAGGGGGATGAGCAGTTCTTC | CASSFLAAEGDEQFF
- | TRBJ2-1 | TRBV29-1 | TRBD2 | TGCACAACCGGCGGGCGGGAGAAGGATGAGCAGTTCTTC | CTTGGREKDEQFF
few | TRBJ2-5 | TRBV29-1 | TRBD2 | TGCAGCGGTGAACTTAGCGGGGCCGAGACCCAGTACTTC | CSGELSGAETQYF
few | TRBJ2-1 | TRBV4-3 | - | TGCGCCAGCAGCCCTGAGAAAGGGAGATTCGAGCAGTTCTTC | CASSPEKGRFEQFF
few | TRBJ2-1 | TRBV6-2/TRBV6-3 | TRBD1 | TGTGCCAGCGCCCGGGACAGGGCCTACAATGAGCAGTTCTTC | CASARDRAYNEQFF
- | TRBJ2-3 | TRBV2 | TRBD1 | TGTGCCAGCAGTCTCCGACAGGGGGGAATAGATACGCAGTATTTT | CASSLRQGGIDTQYF
many | TRBJ2-1 | TRBV7-8 | - | TGTGCCAGCAGCTTGGGGGTCGGCCGGCAAATTGGAGGGAATGAGCAGTTCTTC | CASSLGVGRQIGGNEQFF
- | TRBJ2-7 | TRBV6-2/TRBV6-3 | TRBD2 | TGTGCCAGCAGTTACCAAGGACTAGCGGTGTCCTACGAGCAGTACTTC | CASSYQGLAVSYEQYF
- | TRBJ1-5 | TRBV12-3/TRBV12-4 | - | TGTGCCAGCAGCCCAACTACAGGGATGCATCAGCCCCAGCATTTT | CASSPTTGMHQPQHF
- | TRBJ1-1 | TRBV20-1 | - | TGCAGTGTTGACCGCTCGGGCACTGAAGCTTTCTTT | CSVDRSGTEAFF
many | TRBJ2-7 | TRBV3-1 | TRBD2 | TGTGCCAGCAGCTTTGACGGACTAGCGGGGGAGCAGTACTTC | CASSFDGLAGEQYF
- | TRBJ1-1 | TRBV28 | - | TGTGCCAGCACTACTTACACTGAAGCTTTCTTT | CASTTYTEAFF
few | TRBJ2-7 | TRBV12-3/TRBV12-4 | - | TGTGCCAGCAGTTTTCACAGGAGCTCCTACGAGCAGTACTTC | CASSFHRSSYEQYF
- | TRBJ2-1 | TRBV12-3/TRBV12-4 | - | TGTGCCAGCAGACTAGAGGACGATGAGCAGTTCTTC | CASRLEDDEQFF
many | TRBJ1-3 | TRBV10-3 | - | TGTGCCATCAGTGAGTCGGCCGGATTTGGCGAAAACACCATATATTTT | CAISESAGFGENTIYF
few | TRBJ1-1 | TRBV7-2 | - | TGTGCCAGCAGCTTAGTTTCGGGGGTGAACACTGAAGCTTTCTTT | CASSLVSGVNTEAFF
- | TRBJ1-1 | TRBV24-1 | TRBD1 | TGTGCCACCAGTGACCCGCGGACAGGGGGGGCTGAAGCTTTCTTT | CATSDPRTGGAEAFF
- | TRBJ1-2 | TRBV20-1 | - | TGCAGTGCGAGTAGGGGAGACTATGGCTACACCTTC | CSASRGDYGYTF
many | TRBJ1-1 | TRBV7-2 | TRBD1 | TGTGCCAGCAGTCTACAGGGGACTACTGAAGCTTTCTTT | CASSLQGTTEAFF
many | TRBJ2-5 | TRBV5-1 | - | TGCGCCAGCAGCTTCTCAGTCCAAGAGACCCAGTACTTC | CASSFSVQETQYF
few | TRBJ1-5 | TRBV6-2/TRBV6-3 | - | TGTGCCAGCAGTTACGGCGGTCAGCCCCAGCATTTT | CASSYGGQPQHF
many | TRBJ1-2 | TRBV12-3/TRBV12-4 | - | TGTGCCAGCAGGGCAGGGCTGGGTGGCTACACCTTC | CASRAGLGGYTF
- | TRBJ2-3 | TRBV27 | - | TGTGCCAGCAGTCCCCATAGCACAGATACGCAGTATTTT | CASSPHSTDTQYF
many | TRBJ1-6 | TRBV4-3 | TRBD1 | TGCGCCAGCAGCCAAGAGGCAGGGGGTTATTCACCCCTCCACTTT | CASSQEAGGYSPLHF
- | TRBJ2-7 | TRBV20-1 | - | TGCAGTGCTAGTGCTGGGTTCGCCTACGAGCAGTACTTC | CSASAGFAYEQYF
- | TRBJ2-7 | TRBV7-2 | TRBD2 | TGTGCCAGCAGCTTTAGCGGGAGGAAGGACGAGCAGTACTTC | CASSFSGRKDEQYF
few | TRBJ2-2 | TRBV12-3/TRBV12-4 | TRBD2 | TGTGCCAGCAAATCGCTGGGACTAGCGGGTCTTTACACCGGGGAGCTGTTTTTT | CASKSLGLAGLYTGELFF
many | TRBJ2-5 | TRBV5-5 | TRBD2 | TGTGCCAGCAGCTTGTTGGGAATAGCGGGAGTTCGAGAGACCCAGTACTTC | CASSLLGIAGVRETQYF
- | TRBJ1-1 | TRBV4-1 | TRBD1 | TGCGCCAGCAGCCAAGGGTTCTCAACCGCTCTGGGACAGGGCCTAATGAACACTGAAGCTTTCTTT | CASSQGFSTALGQGLMNTEAFF
- | TRBJ2-1 | TRBV5-1 | TRBD1 | TGCGCCAGCAGCCCCGACAGGGGGAAGCAGTTCTTC | CASSPDRGKQFF
- | TRBJ2-7 | TRBV12-3/TRBV12-4 | - | TGTGCCAGCAGTCTGTCGTGGACAACTTCAGGCGAGCAGTACTTC | CASSLSWTTSGEQYF
- | TRBJ1-3 | TRBV7-8 | - | TGTGCCAGCAGCTTATTGACCCATATGGCGGACACCATATATTTT | CASSLLTHMADTIYF
many | TRBJ1-1 | TRBV29-1 | TRBD1 | TGCAGCTCCTCGACAGGGCCCACTGAAGCTTTCTTT | CSSSTGPTEAFF
few | TRBJ1-1 | TRBV29-1 | - | TGCAGCGTTGATCTGGGGGGCACTGAAGCTTTCTTT | CSVDLGGTEAFF
- | TRBJ2-5 | TRBV7-9 | - | TGTGCCAGCAGCCCATCTAGGGCAGACGAGACCCAGTACTTC | CASSPSRADETQYF
- | TRBJ2-7 | TRBV11-2 | - | TGTGCCAGCAGCTTAGCCCTCCAGCCGGACTACGAGCAGTACTTC | CASSLALQPDYEQYF
- | TRBJ2-4 | TRBV4-3 | - | TGCGCCAGCAGCCAAGGCGGGCTAGCCAAAAACATTCAGTACTTC | CASSQGGLAKNIQYF
many | TRBJ2-3 | TRBV7-2 | - | TGTGCCAGCATCCACCCATCGAGGTCGGATACGCAGTATTTT | CASIHPSRSDTQYF
- | TRBJ2-1 | TRBV29-1 | - | TGCAGCGTTTTGTCCGGTCCCATCAATGAGCAGTTCTTC | CSVLSGPINEQFF
few | TRBJ2-1 | TRBV20-1 | TRBD2 | TGCAGTGCGAACACTGGGGGGGGATATGAGCAGTTCTTC | CSANTGGGYEQFF
- | TRBJ2-3 | TRBV3-1 | - | TGTGCCAGCAGCCAAGATAAGCTGACAGATACGCAGTATTTT | CASSQDKLTDTQYF
many | TRBJ2-2 | TRBV6-1 | TRBD1 | TGTGCCAGCAGCAAACAGGGGGTAAACACCGGGGAGCTGTTTTTT | CASSKQGVNTGELFF
- | TRBJ2-5 | TRBV7-2 | - | TGTGCCAGCCGTCGGGGTCCCAACCAAGAGACCCAGTACTTC | CASRRGPNQETQYF
- | TRBJ2-7 | TRBV20-1 | - | TGCAGTGTTACGAACGGGCGTTTATCCTACGAGCAGTACTTC | CSVTNGRLSYEQYF
- | TRBJ1-1 | TRBV19 | - | TGTGCCAGTAGTATCCCGGGCGGAGGGAACACTGAAGCTTTCTTT | CASSIPGGGNTEAFF
many | TRBJ2-3 | TRBV2 | - | TGTGCCAGCAACGGACAGTTCACAGATACGCAGTATTTT | CASNGQFTDTQYF
- | TRBJ1-4 | TRBV4-2 | - | TGTGCCAGCAGCCAAGATTACGGGGGAGGGTCAGGGAATGAAAAACTGTTTTTT | CASSQDYGGGSGNEKLFF
few | TRBJ2-7 | TRBV2 | TRBD1 | TGTGCCAGCAGTCAGGGACAGATTCTCTACGAGCAGTACTTC | CASSQGQILYEQYF
few | TRBJ2-7 | TRBV6-5 | TRBD1 | TGTGCCAGCAGTTACTCGAATACCTTAGGACAGGTCGAAATAGAGTACTTC | CASSYSNTLGQVEIEYF
- | TRBJ2-3 | TRBV20-1 | TRBD2 | TGCAGTGCTAGAGATCGGGCGGGAGCTGGAGATACGCAGTATTTT | CSARDRAGAGDTQYF
- | TRBJ2-1 | TRBV19 | - | TGTGCCAGTAGTATATTAGGGTCCCCTTACAATGAGCAGTTCTTC | CASSILGSPYNEQFF